The 14 T cell receptor beta chains below were found in one sample sequenced in a study of cytotoxic CD8 clonotypes in ibrutinib-treated CLL. Clones were read by immunoSEQ multiplex PCR, and TCRdb kept only the in-frame ones, dropping some. The table shows 130,000 or so clones, with less than 90% occurring only once. Material: PBMCs, obtained after 24 months of ibrutinib treatment. The receptors come from a human donor with chronic lymphocytic leukemia.

The V and J genes are TRBV9 and TRBJ1-2; a possible D gene is TRBD1 (5 bases). CDR3 length equals 15 residues. V was clipped by 0 bases and J by 4 bases, with 13 bases between them. CDR1 is SGDLS and CDR2 is YYNGEE in the germline V gene. CDR3 sequence reads: CASSVGAGHGYGYTF. Written as DNA, the CDR3 is TGTGCCAGCAGCGTAGGAGCCGGACACGGCTATGGCTACACCTTC.

This clone has a handful of counts. This chain uses TRBV7-2 with TRBJ2-7; unclear D gene. Germline-derived CDR1 and CDR2 are SGHTA and FQGNSA. V lost 1 base to trimming and J lost 2 bases, with 12 bases between them. This CDR3 region has 15 residues. The CDR3 coding sequence is TGTGCCAGCAGCTTAGATCCGGGTACAACCTACGAGCAGTACTTC. Translation gives CASSLDPGTTYEQYF.

This clone was seen a few times. The CDR3 coding sequence is TGTGCCAGCAGCGTAGGCGGGGAGAATTCACCCCTCCACTTT. Protein sequence: CASSVGGENSPLHF. The chain combines TRBV9 with TRBJ1-6, with D unresolved. Deletions cut 0 bases from V and 7 bases from J, with 8 bases between. Germline V gene lookup returns CDR1 SGDLS and CDR2 YYNGEE. The CDR3 is 14 amino acids.

The V call is TRBV29-1, the J call TRBJ1-4; 7 bases fit TRBD1. The CDR3 contains 20 residues. V lost 2 bases, J lost 0 bases, and 18 bases stayed unmatched. CDR1 and CDR2 from the germline V gene are SQVTM and ANQGSEA. The CDR3 DNA follows: TGCAGCGTTGAATGCTGCTCCCTTACAGGGGTTAGGGCAACTAATGAAAAACTGTTTTTT. Protein product: CSVECCSLTGVRATNEKLFF. Variable domain in full (rest from reference TRBV29-1 and TRBJ1-4): SAVISQKPSRDICQRGTSLTIQCQVDSQVTMMFWYRQQPGQSLTLIATANQGSEATYESGFVIDKFPISRPNLTFSTLTVSNMSPEDSSIYLCSVECCSLTGVRATNEKLFFGSGTQLSVL.

Notes on this clone: The junction departs from the called germline gene at one end, perhaps through a read error. The chain carries TRBV2 and TRBJ1-1; a possible D gene is TRBD1 (6 bases). Germline-derived CDR1 and CDR2 are SNHLY and FYNNEI. The CDR3 has 15 amino acids. The CDR3 DNA reads TGTGCCAGCAGGGAAGGGACAAATCCCATCACTGAAGCTTTCTTT. Its translation: CASREGTNPITEAFF.

The rearrangement links TRBV5-1 to TRBJ2-2; 12 bases fit TRBD2. V gave up 3 bases and J gave up 4 bases; unmatched junction bases: 4. Germline-derived CDR1 and CDR2 are SGHRS and YFSETQ. The CDR3 loop spans 16 amino acids. The CDR3 nucleotides are TGCGCCAGCAGCTCAACTAGCGGGGGGAGCACCGGGGAGCTGTTTTTT. Amino acid sequence: CASSSTSGGSTGELFF.

Here the CDR3 reads CSVEIGQDGYTF. CDR3 sequence (DNA): TGCAGCGTTGAAATCGGGCAAGATGGCTACACCTTC. This chain links TRBV29-1 with TRBJ1-2, with D unresolved. Germline V gene data show CDR1 as SQVTM and CDR2 as ANQGSEA. The CDR3 loop spans 12 amino acids. Trimming pared 2 bases from V and 6 bases from J, leaving 10 bases between.

The genes are TRBV5-4 and TRBJ2-1, with 8 nucleotides matching TRBD1. Germline assignment: CDR1 SGHNT and CDR2 YYREEE (reference sequence). The junction had 3 bases not matched to a gene; V was cut back by 1 base and J by 0 bases. There are 16 residues in the CDR3. This CDR3 is CASSLLDRGSYNEQFF. The CDR3 DNA follows: TGTGCCAGCAGCTTGCTCGACAGGGGCTCCTACAATGAGCAGTTCTTC. Using reference TRBV5-4 and TRBJ2-1 for the parts outside the CDR3, the full variable domain is ETGVTQSPTHLIKTRGQQVTLRCSSQSGHNTVSWYQQALGQGPQFIFQYYREEENGRGNFPPRFSGLQFPNYSSELNVNALELDDSALYLCASSLLDRGSYNEQFFGPGTRLTVL.

The V and J genes are TRBV7-2 and TRBJ2-7; 8 bases match TRBD1. V shed 8 bases, J shed 5 bases, and the junction held 17 bases outside the gene matches. Germline loops: CDR1 SGHTA, CDR2 FQGNSA. CDR3 length: 16 residues. CDR3 protein: CASSTTGAGGAHEQYF. The CDR3 DNA reads as TGTGCCAGCTCAACCACGGGGGCAGGGGGCGCCCACGAGCAGTACTTC.

The chain combines TRBV28 with TRBJ2-1, with TRBD2 matching over 8 bases. V was clipped by 7 bases and J by 0 bases; unmatched bases: 5. Germline V gives CDR1 MDHEN, CDR2 SYDVKM. This CDR3 contains 15 residues. The CDR3 here is CASKPGLGSYNEQFF. DNA for the CDR3: TGTGCCAGCAAACCGGGACTAGGCTCCTACAATGAGCAGTTCTTC.

V and J are TRBV7-9 and TRBJ2-7, with 8 bases aligning to TRBD1. The CDR3 covers 16 residues. The V gene's germline CDR1 is SEHNR and CDR2 FQNEAQ (reference sequence). The trim removed 1 base at V and 4 bases at J, leaving 9 bases unmatched. CDR3 nucleotides: TGTGCCAGCAGCTTAGTATGGGACAGGCGTCCATACGAGCAGTACTTC. This gives the protein CASSLVWDRRPYEQYF.

The chain joins TRBV5-4 to TRBJ2-1; TRBD2 agrees at 7 bases. The J segment lost 9 bases and the V segment lost 5 bases, leaving 14 bases of the junction unmatched. Germline-derived CDR1 and CDR2 are SGHNT and YYREEE (reference sequence). The CDR3 has 15 residues. The CDR3 sequence is CASSSTSASWTEQFF. As DNA, the CDR3 is TGTGCCAGCAGTTCTACTAGCGCCTCCTGGACTGAGCAGTTCTTC.

DNA of the CDR3: TGTGCCAGTAGTATATGGGGTAGTCTGGGGACCATGAACACTGAAGCTTTCTTT. Protein product: CASSIWGSLGTMNTEAFF. The rearrangement links TRBV19 to TRBJ1-1; D is perhaps TRBD1 (5 bases). V was clipped by 2 bases and J by 0 bases, with 19 bases between them. This CDR3 comprises 18 residues. Germline V gives CDR1 LNHDA, CDR2 SQIVND (reference sequence).

This rearrangement joins TRBV4-3 to TRBJ2-1; either TRBD1 or TRBD2 may supply D (5 bases each). CDR3 length: 18 residues. Trimming pared 1 base from V and 0 bases from J, leaving 16 bases between. CDR1 LGHNA and CDR2 YSLEER come from the germline V gene. This CDR3 is CASSQAIGTSSSYNEQFF. Here the CDR3 DNA reads TGCGCCAGCAGCCAAGCAATCGGGACGTCAAGCTCCTACAATGAGCAGTTCTTC.